The source of this TCR beta chain is a study of PD-1 blockade in classical Hodgkin lymphoma (dated by TCRdb to 2018 to 2020). Background for the entire study: Nivolumab dosing was 3 mg/kg intravenously every 2 weeks, continuing until either disease progression or unacceptable toxicity. The study used TCR beta sequencing and CyTOF to define a peripheral blood immune signature of response to PD-1 blockade in classical Hodgkin lymphoma. Study-level results and caveats: The study was restricted to a single clinical trial cohort, and the causes of repertoire differences, possibly disease activity or prior therapy, were left undefined. Trial patients achieving complete response had baseline diversity similar to newly diagnosed patients, whereas partial responders and progressors had significantly lower diversity. By C4D1, a significant rise was seen in CD4+ TCR diversity but not in CD8+ TCR diversity (p=0.0027 vs p=0.16), and the rise was most apparent among complete responders (p=0.02). Lower diversity was observed in patients in whom nivolumab was started less than 1 year after ASCT, and these patients were excluded from later analyses so that confounding by immune reconstitution would be avoided. Baseline TCR diversity was reported to be lower in newly diagnosed patients than in healthy donors, and even lower in relapsed/refractory patients.

The label giving this sample's time point can be read as: cycle 4 day 1 (C4D1), after six to seven weeks of nivolumab. Every trial patient had relapsed after autologous stem cell transplantation, and cohorts A, B and C differed in prior brentuximab vedotin exposure. The trial cohort included 55 to 65 patients with relapsed/refractory classical Hodgkin lymphoma, and each patient had a best overall response of complete response, partial response or progressive disease. Single-agent nivolumab was administered to trial patients in the multi-cohort phase II CheckMate 205 trial. An independent review committee assessed best overall response using the 2007 International Working Group response criteria. PBMCs from the trial were collected at three points: immediately before nivolumab initiation (C1D1), and during therapy at cycle 2 day 1 and cycle 4 day 1. After peripheral blood was drawn into 8 mL Vacutainer Cell Preparation Tubes, PBMCs were isolated by centrifugation and then cryopreserved.

The Qiagen DNeasy kit was used to extract genomic DNA from unsorted PBMCs and from the negatively selected CD4+ and CD8+ fractions. TCR beta CDR3 regions were subjected to amplification by immunoSEQ multiplex PCR with primers that anneal to V and J segments. Amplification bias was minimized using a synthetic immune receptor repertoire, and residual bias was removed computationally after sequencing. The paper's data handling went like this. Repertoire diversity was quantified as the Shannon entropy index using custom Python scripts. Unsorted, CD4+ and CD8+ repertoires were examined separately, except in combined analyses, for which CD4+ and CD8+ sequences were merged in silico. Clonal expansion was defined as a frequency increase of at least 2-fold after treatment compared with C1D1, and clones undetected at baseline were assigned a pseudocount of 0.5. Clones with 0 or 1 copy at C1D1 were classified as singleton clones, and clones with 2 or more copies were classified as non-singleton clones. Clones expanded in unsorted samples were assigned a CD4+, CD8+ or unknown annotation through matching of protein sequences in sorted samples from the same patient. Wilcoxon tests were applied to paired samples to test diversity changes from C1D1 to C4D1. TCRdb re-hosts the immuneACCESS table, in-frame sequences only. Its copies lack some clones; in the studies checked, an unresolved V gene accounts for under half of them, and the cause for the rest is not known. Clonal size and the V and J genes are those of that table, whereas D and trimming came from the DNA. The sample table lists tens of thousands of clones, roughly four fifths of them with a count of one. Of the sample, around 20% falls within the top ten clones.

Inclusive of the bounding cysteine and phenylalanine, the CDR3 is 16 residues long. Of the read, only the CDR3 DNA is kept; its 48 bases are in frame from base 1. Looking up the germline V gene yields CDR1 SGHRS and CDR2 YFSETQ. Compared with germline, V lacks 0 bases and J lacks 4 bases; bases without a gene match: 10. As for this clone: No cognate antigen has been identified for it. It has no much larger one-base neighbor in the sample; base qualities were not kept.

The receptor was isolated from a human donor with classical Hodgkin lymphoma. Here the chain combines TRBV5-1 and TRBJ2-7, and TRBD1 matches 7 of the central bases. The sample in question was peripheral blood mononuclear cells (PBMCs), obtained before the fourth cycle of nivolumab. Here the CDR3 is given as CASSLVQGTATYEQYF. The bases read TGCGCCAGCAGCTTGGTACAAGGGACAGCAACTTACGAGCAGTACTTC.